The clone carrying this TCR beta chain showed up just once. The data are from a study of OX40 agonist ivuxolimab in advanced cancers. Libraries were prepared by immunoSEQ multiplex PCR; TCRdb keeps only in-frame clonotypes and omits some of them. The table shows about 77,000 clones, with roughly nine tenths occurring only once. The CDR3 has 13 amino acids. Trimming removed 2 bases from V and 5 bases from J, with 9 bases in between. Germline V lookup: CDR1 MDHEN, CDR2 SYDVKM. This sequence was found in an adult with an advanced solid tumor such as melanoma, head and neck, liver or kidney cancer. This sample comprised CD4+ or CD8+ T cells sorted from blood, obtained in a trial of the OX40 agonist ivuxolimab. The chain recombines TRBV28 with TRBJ1-2; D is unresolved. The CDR3 region is CASSLPRLYGYTF. The CDR3 region has the DNA TGTGCCAGCAGTTTACCCCGTTTATATGGCTACACCTTC.